Listed here are 28 T cell receptor beta chains from one sample, sequenced in a study of cytomegalovirus exposure and HLA in healthy donors. The PCR employed 60 Vbeta primers together with 13 Jbeta primers. Sequencing used immunoSEQ multiplex PCR; TCRdb keeps in-frame clones, though not all of them. In the table there are tens of thousands of clones, 78% of which are singletons. Material for sequencing was PBMCs. The source of these receptors is a man aged 40-49 years in good health and CMV-seronegative.

V usage is TRBV5-1 and J usage is TRBJ2-5, with D unresolved. V dropped 2 bases and J dropped 2 bases, with 13 bases sitting between them. CDR1 is SGHRS and CDR2 is YFSETQ in the germline V gene. This CDR3 has 15 residues. CDR3 loop: CASSLSVAPQETQYF. The CDR3 nucleotides are TGCGCCAGCAGCTTAAGCGTGGCACCTCAAGAGACCCAGTACTTC.

The chain combines TRBV21-1 with TRBJ1-3; the D call TRBD1 from the table was never checked on the DNA. TRBV21-1 is flagged as a pseudogene. This CDR3 comprises 16 residues. The DNA of the CDR3 is TGTGCCAGCAGCAAACCCCCACAGGGGGCTGGAAACACCATATATTTT. Protein: CASSKPPQGAGNTIYF.

This clone came up a few times. The chain has TRBV10-2 and TRBJ2-5, with D perhaps TRBD1 (5 bases). Germline loops: CDR1 WSHSY, CDR2 SAAADI. The CDR3 runs to 14 residues. V dropped 3 bases and J dropped 2 bases, with 10 bases sitting between them. CDR3 region: CASSERTRQETQYF. The CDR3 nucleotides are TGCGCCAGCAGTGAACGGACAAGACAAGAGACCCAGTACTTC.

V usage is TRBV2 and J usage is TRBJ2-2; 7 bases align to TRBD1. CDR3 length equals 16 residues. Germline V gene data show CDR1 as SNHLY and CDR2 as FYNNEI. V lost 7 bases to trimming and J lost 0 bases; unmatched junction nucleotides: 8. CDR3 protein: CASNRQGPTNTGELFF. The DNA of the CDR3 is TGTGCCAGCAACCGACAGGGTCCAACGAACACCGGGGAGCTGTTTTTT.

This sequence joins TRBV13 and TRBJ1-1; TRBD1 is a possible D gene (5 bases). Trimming pared 5 bases from V and 7 bases from J, leaving 20 bases between. This CDR3 is 15 amino acids long. CDR1 PRHDT and CDR2 FYEKMQ come from the germline V gene (reference sequence). The CDR3 sequence is CASSLLETVTFEAFF. CDR3 bases: TGTGCCAGCAGCCTCCTCGAGACAGTCACCTTTGAAGCTTTCTTT.

Here the CDR3 reads CASSARLAGTTGELFF. CDR3 coding DNA: TGTGCCAGCAGTGCCCGACTAGCGGGGACCACCGGGGAGCTGTTTTTT. The rearrangement links TRBV6-6 to TRBJ2-2; 11 nucleotides match TRBD2. The CDR3 covers 16 residues. Germline assignment: CDR1 MNHNY and CDR2 SVGAGI (reference sequence). V shed 5 bases and J 4 bases; nucleotides not matched to a gene: 6.

This clone was recorded once. The chain recombines TRBV10-1 with TRBJ2-3, with TRBD2 identical over 14 bases. The CDR3 has 21 residues. CDR1 is WNHNN, CDR2 SYGVQD, per germline (reference sequence). V dropped 0 bases and J dropped 6; count of bases not matched to a gene: 17. In DNA form, the CDR3 reads TGCGCCAGCAGTGAGTCGGGGGACAGGCCCCGGACTAGCGGGAGGAACGATACGCAGTATTTT. This sequence encodes CASSESGDRPRTSGRNDTQYF.

V is TRBV5-1 and J is TRBJ2-7; TRBD1 is a possible D gene (5 bases). Germline CDR1 reads SGHRS; CDR2 reads YFSETQ. V gave up 2 bases and J gave up 0 bases, with 6 bases separating them. This CDR3 spans 13 amino acids. CDR3 coding DNA: TGCGCCAGCAGCTTACAGGTCTCCTACGAGCAGTACTTC. This translates into CASSLQVSYEQYF. Supplemented by reference TRBV5-1 and TRBJ2-7, the full variable domain reads KAGVTQTPRYLIKTRGQQVTLSCSPISGHRSVSWYQQTPGQGLQFLFEYFSETQRNKGNFPGRFSGRQFSNSRSEMNVSTLELGDSALYLCASSLQVSYEQYFGPGTRLTVT.

The chain carries TRBV4-2 and TRBJ1-1; D gene uncertain. The germline V gene encodes CDR1 LGHNA and CDR2 YNFKEQ. V was trimmed by 3 bases and J by 5 bases, leaving 10 bases between them. The CDR3 extends over 13 amino acids. CDR3 protein: CASSHEGSTEAFF. CDR3 DNA: TGTGCCAGCAGCCACGAGGGATCTACTGAAGCTTTCTTT.

The V call is TRBV6-1, the J call TRBJ1-5, with D unresolved. V was trimmed by 4 bases and J by 1 base, leaving 8 bases between them. This CDR3 contains 14 residues. From germline, CDR1 is MNHNS and CDR2 SASEGT. In DNA, the CDR3 is TGTGCCAGCAGTGTCGGAGGGAGCAATCAGCCCCAGCATTTT. It is translated as CASSVGGSNQPQHF.

The chain has TRBV7-9 and TRBJ2-7; 7 nucleotides align to TRBD1. CDR1 SEHNR and CDR2 FQNEAQ come from the germline V gene (reference sequence). The CDR3 has 17 residues. The trim removed 4 bases at V and 10 bases at J, leaving 22 bases unmatched. CDR3 protein: CASSYVLGRGGHSDQYF. DNA for the CDR3: TGTGCCAGCAGCTATGTCCTGGGCAGAGGGGGCCACTCGGATCAGTACTTC.

The chain uses TRBV6-5 and TRBJ2-7; 11 positions match TRBD2. The CDR3 is made up of 16 amino acids. The J segment lost 0 bases and the V segment lost 0 bases, leaving 1 base of the junction unmatched. The germline V gene encodes CDR1 MNHEY and CDR2 SVGAGI. CDR3 coding DNA: TGTGCCAGCAGTTACTCGACTAGCGGGAACTCCTACGAGCAGTACTTC. It is translated as CASSYSTSGNSYEQYF.

This chain uses TRBV4-1 with TRBJ2-3; 7 bases agree with TRBD1. The CDR3 loop spans 16 amino acids. From germline, CDR1 is MGHRA and CDR2 YSYEKL. Germline trimming cut 1 base from V and 7 bases from J; bases unmatched to any gene: 11. CDR3 sequence (DNA): TGCGCCAGCAGCCAAGGGGAGACAGGGTCGAGCAATACGCAGTATTTT. Protein product: CASSQGETGSSNTQYF.

V is TRBV28 and J is TRBJ2-1; TRBD2 matches 14 bases. The CDR3 sequence is 19 residues long. Germline V gene data show CDR1 as MDHEN and CDR2 as SYDVKM. J was trimmed by 0 bases and V by 5 bases; bases with no gene match: 9. The CDR3 sequence: CASSRPGLAGVSSYNEQFF. The DNA of the CDR3 is TGTGCCAGCAGTAGACCGGGACTAGCGGGGGTAAGCTCCTACAATGAGCAGTTCTTC. The complete variable domain, with remaining parts taken from reference TRBV28 and TRBJ2-1, reads DVKVTQSSRYLVKRTGEKVFLECVQDMDHENMFWYRQDPGLGLRLIYFSYDVKMKEKGDIPEGYSVSREKKERFSLILESASTNQTSMYLCASSRPGLAGVSSYNEQFFGPGTRLTVL.

This chain connects TRBV11-2 to TRBJ2-3, with TRBD1 matching 8 bases. Per germline, CDR1 SGHAT and CDR2 FQNNGV. J gave up 2 bases and V 5 bases, and 3 bases lay outside the gene matches. CDR3 length: 14 amino acids. The CDR3 region has the DNA TGTGCCAGCAGCGGGGGACAGGACACAGATACGCAGTATTTT. It encodes CASSGGQDTDTQYF.

The chain uses TRBV7-6 and TRBJ2-3; tentative D call: TRBD2 (5 bases). With 3 bases removed from V and 2 bases from J, the gap between germline ends came to 12 bases. The CDR3 length is 15 residues. CDR1 and CDR2 (germline): SGHVS, FNYEAQ. The CDR3 reads CASSFGRVSTDTQYF. In DNA form, the CDR3 reads TGTGCCAGCAGCTTCGGGCGGGTTTCCACAGATACGCAGTATTTT.

V is TRBV7-2 and J is TRBJ2-3, with TRBD2 matching over 7 bases. Germline-derived CDR1 and CDR2 are SGHTA and FQGNSA. J lost 0 bases, V lost 1 base, and 4 bases had no gene match. The CDR3 contains 16 residues. In nucleotides, the CDR3 is TGTGCCAGCAGCTTAGACTCAGCGGGGAGCACAGATACGCAGTATTTT. Amino acid sequence: CASSLDSAGSTDTQYF.

V usage is TRBV14 and J usage is TRBJ2-5; weak D call: TRBD1 (7 bases). V dropped 3 bases and J dropped 5 bases, with 19 bases sitting between them. Germline CDR1 reads SGHDN; CDR2 reads FVKESK. This CDR3 has 16 residues. The CDR3, as DNA: TGTGCCAGCAGCCAGAACGGGGGCTTCAGGGGGGAGACCCAGTACTTC. Translation: CASSQNGGFRGETQYF. Supplemented by reference TRBV14 and TRBJ2-5, the full variable domain reads EAGVTQFPSHSVIEKGQTVTLRCDPISGHDNLYWYRRVMGKEIKFLLHFVKESKQDESGMPNNRFLAERTGGTYSTLKVQPAELEDSGVYFCASSQNGGFRGETQYFGPGTRLLVL.

The sample holds a few counts of this clone. The chain combines TRBV11-1 with TRBJ1-1; TRBD1 agrees at 10 bases. There are 14 residues in the CDR3. Germline loops: CDR1 SGHAT, CDR2 FQDESV (reference sequence). Unmatched junction bases numbered 4, after V lost 4 bases and J lost 5 bases. CDR3 sequence reads: CASSSWTGGTEAFF. The CDR3 DNA follows: TGTGCCAGCAGCTCGTGGACAGGGGGAACTGAAGCTTTCTTT.

The chain is built from TRBV10-1 and TRBJ2-1, with D possibly matching TRBD1 (6 bases). V shed 5 bases and J shed 2 bases, with 10 bases lying between them. The CDR3 runs 14 residues. Germline CDR1 WNHNN, CDR2 SYGVQD (reference sequence). CDR3: CASSPDSPYNEQFF. The CDR3 nucleotides are TGCGCCAGCAGTCCGGACAGCCCCTACAATGAGCAGTTCTTC.

The V and J genes are TRBV19 and TRBJ1-1; D remains ambiguous. Looked up from germline, CDR1 is LNHDA and CDR2 is SQIVND (reference sequence). With 3 bases removed from V and 3 bases from J, the gap between germline ends came to 17 bases. The CDR3 totals 16 residues. CDR3 protein: CASSIPYGAPYTEAFF. In DNA, the CDR3 is TGTGCCAGTAGTATTCCATATGGAGCCCCCTACACTGAAGCTTTCTTT.

The chain is built from TRBV5-6 and TRBJ2-4; 9 bases agree with TRBD1. V was pared by 1 base and J by 7 bases, with 6 bases of the junction left unmatched. CDR1 is SGHDT and CDR2 is YYEEEE in the germline V gene. This CDR3 contains 15 residues. The CDR3 DNA is TGTGCCAGCAGCTTGAGTCGGACAGGGGTTAACATTCAGTACTTC. Translation: CASSLSRTGVNIQYF.

The chain is built from TRBV5-8 and TRBJ2-6; a weak D match, TRBD1 (5 bases). V gave up 1 base and J gave up 0 bases, with 8 bases separating them. Per the germline V gene, CDR1 is SGHTS and CDR2 is YDEGEE. The CDR3 consists of 16 residues. The CDR3 spells CASSLWGNSGANVLTF. As DNA, the CDR3 is TGTGCCAGCAGCTTGTGGGGCAACTCTGGGGCCAACGTCCTGACTTTC.

The genes are TRBV11-1 and TRBJ2-7; D is ambiguous. Trimming left V 3 bases short and J 4 bases short, with 10 bases between. Germline values: CDR1 SGHAT, CDR2 FQDESV (reference sequence). The CDR3 extends over 13 amino acids. The CDR3 sequence: CASSFTELYEQYF. In DNA, the CDR3 is TGTGCCAGCAGCTTCACAGAACTTTACGAGCAGTACTTC. Supplemented by reference TRBV11-1 and TRBJ2-7, the full variable domain reads EAEVAQSPRYKITEKSQAVAFWCDPISGHATLYWYRQILGQGPELLVQFQDESVVDDSQLPKDRFSAERLKGVDSTLKIQPAELGDSAMYLCASSFTELYEQYFGPGTRLTVT.

Concerning this clone itself: Other nucleotide sequences from this sample produce the same CDR3. The V call is TRBV2, the J call TRBJ1-5, with unresolved D. V lost 6 bases and J lost 4, with 10 bases in between. The germline V gene has CDR1 SNHLY and CDR2 FYNNEI. The CDR3 has 13 residues. Here the CDR3 DNA reads TGTGCCAGCAGCGAGGGCCGAAATCAGCCCCAGCATTTT. It codes for CASSEGRNQPQHF.

V usage is TRBV5-4 and J usage is TRBJ1-1, with 7 bases fitting TRBD1. Germline V CDR1 and CDR2: SGHNT, YYREEE (reference sequence). The V and J ends lost 0 bases and 1 base, in that order; junction bases with no gene match: 12. The CDR3 covers 18 residues. The CDR3: CASSLVLGTALKNTEAFF. The CDR3 DNA is TGTGCCAGCAGCTTGGTCCTCGGGACAGCCCTAAAGAACACTGAAGCTTTCTTT.

This clone was counted a few times. The rearrangement joins TRBV2 to TRBJ2-1; 12 bases agree with TRBD2. The germline CDR1 and CDR2 sequences are SNHLY and FYNNEI. V lost 6 bases and J lost 7; bases outside the gene matches: 4. The CDR3 covers 14 residues. For the CDR3, the DNA is TGTGCCAGCAGGACTAGCGGGAGTTCGAATGAGCAGTTCTTC. This codes for CASRTSGSSNEQFF. The whole variable domain, filled in from reference TRBV2 and TRBJ2-1, reads EPEVTQTPSHQVTQMGQEVILRCVPISNHLYFYWYRQILGQKVEFLVSFYNNEISEKSEIFDDQFSVERPDGSNFTLKIRSTKLEDSAMYFCASRTSGSSNEQFFGPGTRLTVL.

The chain uses TRBV29-1 and TRBJ1-2; TRBD1 matches 10 bases. The CDR3 is 15 residues long. J lost 3 bases, V lost 4 bases, and 8 bases had no gene match. From germline, CDR1 is SQVTM and CDR2 ANQGSEA. Written as DNA, the CDR3 is TGCAGCGTTGTTCCGGGGGACAGGGGCCACTATGGCTACACCTTC. Residues: CSVVPGDRGHYGYTF.